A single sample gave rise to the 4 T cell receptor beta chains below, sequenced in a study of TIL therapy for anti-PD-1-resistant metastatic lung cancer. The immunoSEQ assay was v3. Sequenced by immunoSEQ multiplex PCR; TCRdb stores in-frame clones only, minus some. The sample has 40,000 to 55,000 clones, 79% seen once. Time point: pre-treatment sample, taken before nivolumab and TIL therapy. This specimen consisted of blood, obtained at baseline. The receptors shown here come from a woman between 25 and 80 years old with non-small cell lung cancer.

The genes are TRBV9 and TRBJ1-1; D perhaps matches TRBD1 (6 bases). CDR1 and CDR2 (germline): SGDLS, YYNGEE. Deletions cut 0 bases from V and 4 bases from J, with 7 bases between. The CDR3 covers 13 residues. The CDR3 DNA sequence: TGTGCCAGCAGCGTAGAGGGGGGCACTGAAGCTTTCTTT. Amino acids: CASSVEGGTEAFF.

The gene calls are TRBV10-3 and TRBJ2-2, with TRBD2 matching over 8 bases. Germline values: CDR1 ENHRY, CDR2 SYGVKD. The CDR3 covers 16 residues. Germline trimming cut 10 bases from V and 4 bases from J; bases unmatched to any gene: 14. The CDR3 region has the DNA TGTGCCACGGGCTCGGGTGTAGCGGGACCCACCGGGGAGCTGTTTTTT. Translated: CATGSGVAGPTGELFF.

CDR3 region: CASTTRPYGYTF. The CDR3 nucleotides are TGTGCCAGCACGACTAGGCCCTATGGCTACACCTTC. This chain links TRBV5-6 with TRBJ1-2, with D unclear. CDR1 is SGHDT, CDR2 YYEEEE, per germline. CDR3 length equals 12 residues. V gave up 6 bases and J gave up 4 bases, with 10 bases separating them.

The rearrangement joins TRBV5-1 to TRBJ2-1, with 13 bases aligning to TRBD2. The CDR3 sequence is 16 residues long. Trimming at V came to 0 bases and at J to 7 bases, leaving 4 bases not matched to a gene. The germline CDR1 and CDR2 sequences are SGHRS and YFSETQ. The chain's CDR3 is CASSLEGTSGVNEQFF. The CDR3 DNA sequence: TGCGCCAGCAGCTTGGAAGGGACTAGCGGGGTGAATGAGCAGTTCTTC. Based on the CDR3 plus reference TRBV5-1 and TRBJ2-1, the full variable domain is KAGVTQTPRYLIKTRGQQVTLSCSPISGHRSVSWYQQTPGQGLQFLFEYFSETQRNKGNFPGRFSGRQFSNSRSEMNVSTLELGDSALYLCASSLEGTSGVNEQFFGPGTRLTVL.